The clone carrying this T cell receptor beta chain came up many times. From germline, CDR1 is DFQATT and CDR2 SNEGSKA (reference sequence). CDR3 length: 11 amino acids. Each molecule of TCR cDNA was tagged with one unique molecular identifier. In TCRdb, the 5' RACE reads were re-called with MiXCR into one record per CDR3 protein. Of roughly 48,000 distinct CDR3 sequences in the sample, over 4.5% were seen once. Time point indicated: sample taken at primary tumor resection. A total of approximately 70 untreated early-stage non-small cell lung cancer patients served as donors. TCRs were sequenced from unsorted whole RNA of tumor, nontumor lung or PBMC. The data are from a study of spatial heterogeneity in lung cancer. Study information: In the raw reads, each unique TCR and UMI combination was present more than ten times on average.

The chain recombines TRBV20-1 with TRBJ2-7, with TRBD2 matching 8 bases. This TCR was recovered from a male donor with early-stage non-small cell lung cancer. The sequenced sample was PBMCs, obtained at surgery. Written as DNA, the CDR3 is TGCAGTGCTAGAGGGGGGACTAGTCAGGGAGTC. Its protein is CSARGGTSQGV.